This T cell receptor (beta chain) was documented in a study of blood T cells in healthy people across ages. This clonotype was picked up a small number of times. The CDR3 is made up of 14 amino acids. Deletions cut 0 bases from V and 4 bases from J, with 9 bases between. Germline lookup yields CDR1 LNHNV and CDR2 YYDKDF (reference sequence). The authors ran a second PCR of about 7 to 12 cycles using a sample-barcoded 5' primer and a J-beta primer mix. TCRdb re-analysed the 5' RACE reads in MiXCR, keeping a single row per CDR3 protein. The data contain about 700,000 distinct CDR3 sequences, about 32% of them seen just once; the ten biggest clones take up approximately 15%.

Sequenced material: blood. The chain links TRBV15 to TRBJ2-5; D is undetermined. The clonotype comes from a woman older than 75 in good health. CDR3 DNA: TGTGCCACCAGCAGAGATCTTTCGGGAGAGACCCAGTACTTC. Translated, it gives CATSRDLSGETQYF. The variable domain in full, with the rest retrieved from reference TRBV15 and TRBJ2-5, is DAMVIQNPRYQVTQFGKPVTLSCSQTLNHNVMYWYQQKSSQAPKLLFHYYDKDFNNEADTPDNFQSRRPNTSFCFLDIRSPGLGDTAMYLCATSRDLSGETQYFGPGTRLLVL.